This T cell receptor beta chain is from a study of shared T cell receptors in the human thymus. Data came from immunoSEQ multiplex PCR; TCRdb stores just in-frame clones and leaves some out. The table has fewer than 700,000 clones, 70% to 90% seen once. This CDR3 spans 12 amino acids. The germline V gene encodes CDR1 SQVTM and CDR2 ANQGSEA. Trimming at V came to 7 bases and at J to 6 bases, leaving 6 bases not matched to a gene. These same records also appear under a second study, on human thymus T cells. As reported in that work: Having surgery to correct congenital heart defects, healthy Finnish infants acted as the donors. It was from resections taken during corrective heart surgery that the thymus tissue came. The authors found apparently biased V and J gene usage in thymic and blood repertoires. Related studies found that unrelated individuals share highly overlapping thymic repertoires.

The chain combines TRBV29-1 with TRBJ2-1; TRBD2 matches 7 bases. The TCR was taken from a boy less than two years old with a congenital heart defect. Sequenced: thymocytes. CDR3 residues: CSAQPSGNEQFF. The CDR3 DNA is TGCAGCGCCCAACCTAGCGGCAATGAGCAGTTCTTC.